This T cell receptor (beta chain) was sequenced in a study of early T cells in non-severe SARS-CoV-2 infection. The wider study: Sequencing was performed on bulk RNA from unsorted whole blood, leaving chains unpaired. Study-level results: VDJdb-based annotation leaned toward anti-spike CD8 responses and missed private and CD4 specificities.

A remark on this clonotype: Its antigen is as yet unknown.

CDR3 size: 15 residues. Trimming removed 7 bases at V and 3 bases at J, with 19 bases between. Per the germline V gene, CDR1 is SGHVS and CDR2 is FQNEAQ. Unique molecular identifiers were attached to individual cDNA molecules. TCRdb fed the 5' RACE reads into MiXCR, producing one record per CDR3 protein. This table has about 75,000 distinct CDR3 sequences, around 11% appearing once. Source: whole blood, taken at baseline. The chain recombines TRBV7-8 with TRBJ2-7; tentative D call: TRBD1 (6 bases). The clonotype comes from an adult who was a healthcare worker with PCR-confirmed SARS-CoV-2 infection or an uninfected control (not recorded which). CDR3 coding DNA: TGTGCCAGCACCAACGGACAGCACCAATACTACGAGCAGTACTTC. Its protein is CASTNGQHQYYEQYF.